The clone carrying this T cell receptor (beta chain) was detected only a few times. TCRdb re-called the reads with MiXCR, one entry per CDR3 protein. The table lists 300,000 or so distinct CDR3 sequences, roughly 9.3% of them singletons. The sample originates from a study of T cell repertoires in cytomegalovirus infection. The CDR3 totals 15 residues. Trimming cost V 0 bases and J 9 bases; bases outside gene matches: 7. Germline V CDR1 and CDR2: LGHNA, YNFKEQ. The TCR comes from a human donor in good health (CMV status not recorded). Some clones in this sample may be carry-over from other donors' samples. Material for sequencing was PBMCs. The chain links TRBV4-2 to TRBJ2-1; 8 nucleotides agree with TRBD2. CDR3 amino acids: CASSQDTGGPREQFF. CDR3 coding DNA: TGTGCCAGCAGCCAAGATACGGGGGGGCCTCGTGAGCAGTTCTTC.